The sequence of this T cell receptor (beta chain) was determined in a study of cytomegalovirus exposure and HLA in healthy donors. CDR1 and CDR2 from the germline V gene are KGHSH and LQKENI. Deletions cut 0 bases from V and 2 bases from J, with 8 bases between. The CDR3 contains 14 residues. PCR used 60 Vbeta primers and 13 Jbeta primers. Data came from immunoSEQ multiplex PCR; TCRdb stores just in-frame clones and leaves some out. The data contain roughly 150,000 clones, around 80% of them seen just once; the ten biggest clones take up approximately 6%. The V and J genes are TRBV18 and TRBJ2-7; maybe TRBD1 (5 bases). The TCR originated in a man aged 25-45 years in good health and CMV-seropositive. The sequencing sample was made of PBMCs. The CDR3 coding sequence is TGTGCCAGCTCACCACCAGGGGTACCCTACGAGCAGTACTTC. This gives the protein CASSPPGVPYEQYF.